Given below is one TCR beta chain in context. Its specificity is not known. The entry originates in a study of T cell responses to AZD1222 COVID-19 vaccine. Background on the study: Pooled samples include second doses given at about 4 or 12 weeks. Whole-study results and caveats: Among those given AZD1222, only five or six were seropositive at baseline. A rise in Spike-specific TCR breadth and depth followed two AZD1222 doses. Clonal diversity was possibly underestimated; the donors were predominantly white British and more often female.

The repertoire was sequenced with immunoSEQ multiplex PCR; TCRdb's copy has only in-frame clones and lacks some. This table has some 180,000 clones, around 88% appearing once. The specimen was peripheral blood, collected on day 0 of AZD1222 vaccination. This receptor was identified in an adult in good health.

The CDR3 is CASSLGAVTGADTQYF. The CDR3 nucleotides are TGTGCCAGCAGCTTAGGGGCCGTGACAGGGGCAGATACGCAGTATTTT. The chain joins TRBV7-2 to TRBJ2-3; 8 nucleotides line up with TRBD1. CDR1 and CDR2 (germline): SGHTA, FQGNSA. V gave up 1 base and J gave up 4 bases; unmatched junction bases: 7. The CDR3 has 16 amino acids.